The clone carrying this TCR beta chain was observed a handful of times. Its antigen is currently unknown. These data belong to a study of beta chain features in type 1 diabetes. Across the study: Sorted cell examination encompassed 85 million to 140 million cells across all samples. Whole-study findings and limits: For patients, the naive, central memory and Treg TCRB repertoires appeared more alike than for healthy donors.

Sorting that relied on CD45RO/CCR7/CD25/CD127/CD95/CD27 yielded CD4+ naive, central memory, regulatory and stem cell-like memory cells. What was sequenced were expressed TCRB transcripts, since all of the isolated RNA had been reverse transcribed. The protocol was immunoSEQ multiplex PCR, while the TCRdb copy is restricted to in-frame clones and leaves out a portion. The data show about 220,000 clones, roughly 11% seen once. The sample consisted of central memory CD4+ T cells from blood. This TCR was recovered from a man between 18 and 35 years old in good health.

The CDR3 is CSATTGHEQYF. The CDR3 DNA reads TGCAGTGCCACAACAGGGCACGAGCAGTACTTC. This rearrangement joins TRBV20-1 to TRBJ2-7, with D possibly TRBD1 on 6 matching bases. The CDR3 sequence is 11 residues long. Germline V gene sequence: CDR1 DFQATT, CDR2 SNEGSKA (reference sequence). Trimming took 6 bases from V and 5 from J, leaving 11 bases between them.